This T cell receptor (beta chain) was sequenced in a study of T cells after yellow fever vaccination. This clonotype has a count of ten or more. MiXCR was run by TCRdb on the 5' RACE reads, yielding one entry per CDR3 protein. The sample includes more than 120,000 distinct CDR3 sequences, roughly 8% seen only once; the top ten take approximately 0.78%. Trimming took 2 bases from V and 11 from J, leaving 26 bases between them. In germline, CDR1 is DFQATT, CDR2 SNEGSKA (reference sequence). The CDR3 runs 16 residues. Sequences were derived from CD4+ T cells sorted from PBMCs, sampled 5 days after the yellow fever booster vaccination. The V and J genes are TRBV20-1 and TRBJ2-3, with a tentative D call TRBD2 (8 bases). The clonotype comes from a young man who received the YFV17D yellow fever vaccine. CDR3 loop: CSARTPWGSGTDLQYF. CDR3 in DNA: TGCAGTGCTAGAACCCCCTGGGGTAGCGGGACAGATCTGCAGTATTTT.